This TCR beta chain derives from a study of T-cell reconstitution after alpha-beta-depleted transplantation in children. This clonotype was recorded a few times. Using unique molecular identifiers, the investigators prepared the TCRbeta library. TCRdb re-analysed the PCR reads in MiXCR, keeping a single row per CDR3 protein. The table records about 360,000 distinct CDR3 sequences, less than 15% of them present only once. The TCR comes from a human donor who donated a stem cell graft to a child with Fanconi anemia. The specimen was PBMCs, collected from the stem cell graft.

The CDR3, as DNA: TGTGCCAGCTCCCCGGTGCAGCTTGGTGGTGAGCAGTTCTTC. Protein sequence: CASSPVQLGGEQFF. The chain couples TRBV5-6 to TRBJ2-1; no definite D call. Germline lookup yields CDR1 SGHDT and CDR2 YYEEEE. Trimming pared 7 bases from V and 9 bases from J, leaving 20 bases between. This CDR3 is built from 14 residues.